Listed here are 14 T cell receptor beta chains from one sample, sequenced in a study of Graves' ophthalmopathy and Graves' hyperthyroidism. TCR beta CDR3 regions were amplified from RNA transcripts. First-round RT-PCR relied on HTBI primers, and a second-round multiplex PCR came next. TCRdb re-analysed the multiplex PCR reads in MiXCR, keeping a single row per CDR3 protein. The sample shows 150,000 to 200,000 distinct CDR3 sequences, approximately 40% of them seen only once. The sample taken for sequencing was peripheral blood. These receptors all stem from a man aged 25 to 45 with Graves' ophthalmopathy.

V usage is TRBV6-2 or TRBV6-3 and J usage is TRBJ2-7; no clear D gene. The CDR3 is 12 amino acids. Germline CDR1 and CDR2: MNHEY and SVGEGT. V was shortened by 5 bases and J by 3 bases, with 8 bases between the two germline ends. The CDR3 DNA is TGTGCCAGCAGTAACGGCGGCTACGAGCAGTACTTC. Amino acids: CASSNGGYEQYF.

The chain has TRBV28 and TRBJ2-5; 9 nucleotides line up with TRBD2. In germline, CDR1 is MDHEN, CDR2 SYDVKM. The CDR3 loop spans 16 amino acids. Trimming at V came to 1 base and at J to 4 bases, leaving 7 bases not matched to a gene. The CDR3 nucleotides read TGTGCCAGCAGTTTATTAGGTAGCGGGAGACCAGAGACCCAGTACTTC. Translated, it gives CASSLLGSGRPETQYF.

In its sample, this clonotype was seen many times. This chain connects TRBV15 to TRBJ2-7; unclear D gene. CDR1 is LNHNV, CDR2 YYDKDF, per germline (reference sequence). The CDR3 is made up of 12 amino acids. Between the trimmed V and J ends, which lost 0 bases and 10 bases, there was a span of 10 bases. CDR3 amino acids: CATSRDVGAQYF. CDR3 DNA sequence: TGTGCCACCAGCAGAGATGTGGGCGCACAGTACTTC.

This clonotype occurred many times. The chain employs TRBV28 and TRBJ1-5, with D unclear. CDR3 size: 14 residues. Trimming removed 5 bases at V and 11 bases at J, with 19 bases between. In germline, CDR1 is MDHEN, CDR2 SYDVKM. This CDR3 is CASSRAVGSVSQHF. The CDR3 DNA follows: TGTGCCAGCAGTCGTGCAGTGGGGTCGGTCTCCCAGCATTTT.

The chain has TRBV6-2 or TRBV6-3 and TRBJ2-7; D perhaps matches TRBD2 (5 bases). Trimming shortened V by 5 bases and J by 2 bases, and 16 bases separated the two germline ends. The CDR3 is 15 residues long. Germline CDR1 MNHEY, CDR2 SVGEGT. The DNA of the CDR3 is TGTGCCAGCAGTCCGCGCACCAGCGGAACCTACGAGCAGTACTTC. The encoded protein is CASSPRTSGTYEQYF.

This clonotype was counted many times. This rearrangement joins TRBV5-1 to TRBJ2-7, with TRBD1 as a possible D gene (7 bases). CDR1 and CDR2 from the germline V gene are SGHRS and YFSETQ. V was pared by 4 bases and J by 2 bases, with 13 bases between. The CDR3 extends over 14 amino acids. The CDR3: CASSGGTVTYEQYF. The CDR3, as DNA: TGCGCCAGCAGCGGCGGGACAGTAACCTACGAGCAGTACTTC.

Ten or more counts support this clonotype. The chain joins TRBV24-1 to TRBJ2-5; D gene unclear. Trimming removed 2 bases at V and 5 bases at J, with 14 bases between. CDR3 size: 15 residues. CDR1 is KGHDR and CDR2 is SFDVKD in the germline V gene. The CDR3, as DNA: TGTGCCACCAGTGATTACCGGGTCTCCCGCGAGACCCAGTACTTC. It translates to CATSDYRVSRETQYF.

This clonotype was picked up a small number of times. This chain connects TRBV28 to TRBJ1-3; tentative D call: TRBD1 (6 bases). CDR3 size: 15 residues. In germline, CDR1 is MDHEN, CDR2 SYDVKM. The V and J ends lost 7 bases and 4 bases respectively, with 17 bases between them. CDR3 sequence: CASTSNREPGNTIYF. CDR3 bases: TGTGCCAGCACCTCGAACAGGGAGCCGGGAAACACCATATATTTT.

The chain links TRBV20-1 to TRBJ2-4, with a possible D match to TRBD2 (6 bases). Trimming pared 6 bases from V and 3 bases from J, leaving 15 bases between. CDR1 and CDR2 from the germline V gene are DFQATT and SNEGSKA (reference sequence). The CDR3 is 14 amino acids. The CDR3 reads CSAHRQGGKNIQYF. In nucleotides, the CDR3 is TGCAGTGCCCACCGCCAGGGAGGCAAAAACATTCAGTACTTC.

Ten or more counts support this clonotype. The CDR3 DNA reads as TGTGCTAGTGGTTTGTTCGGGGGCGGCTATAATTCACCCCTCCACTTT. Its translation: CASGLFGGGYNSPLHF. The V gene is TRBV12-5, the J gene TRBJ1-6; weak D call: TRBD1 (6 bases). Germline V lookup: CDR1 LGHNT, CDR2 FRNRAP. The length of the CDR3 is 16 residues. With 2 bases removed from V and 3 bases from J, the gap between germline ends came to 11 bases.

J is TRBJ1-5 and V is TRBV6-1, with 10 nucleotides matching TRBD1. CDR1 and CDR2 (germline): MNHNS, SASEGT. The CDR3 spans 13 residues. V lost 11 bases to trimming and J lost 6 bases; unmatched junction nucleotides: 7. This CDR3 reads CAAGQGGAQPQHF. Written as DNA, the CDR3 is TGTGCCGCCGGACAGGGGGGTGCTCAGCCCCAGCATTTT.

The table lists this clonotype with many counts. CDR3 amino acids: CASSLSRSGANVLTF. The CDR3 region has the DNA TGTGCCAGCAGTTTATCAAGGTCTGGGGCCAACGTCCTGACTTTC. The chain uses TRBV27 and TRBJ2-6; D unclear. The length of the CDR3 is 15 residues. V was trimmed by 0 bases and J by 1 base, leaving 4 bases between them. Germline CDR1 MNHEY, CDR2 SMNVEV (reference sequence).

This clonotype was seen at least ten times. This chain connects TRBV4-2 to TRBJ1-1; D might be TRBD1 (6 bases). There are 15 residues in the CDR3. Germline loops: CDR1 LGHNA, CDR2 YNFKEQ. Trimming took off 3 bases at V and 0 bases at J, with 11 bases between the two ends. The CDR3 coding sequence is TGTGCCAGCAGCCACATCGGGGGGCTGAACACTGAAGCTTTCTTT. Its translation: CASSHIGGLNTEAFF.

The rearrangement uses TRBV7-9 and TRBJ2-7; TRBD1 agrees at 10 bases. The CDR3 loop spans 15 amino acids. V was clipped by 5 bases and J by 4 bases; unmatched bases: 8. The V gene's germline CDR1 is SEHNR and CDR2 FQNEAQ (reference sequence). The CDR3 region is CASSHRDRGFYEQYF. In DNA form, the CDR3 reads TGTGCCAGCAGCCACCGGGACAGGGGCTTTTACGAGCAGTACTTC.